The T cell receptor (beta chain) under discussion was sequenced for a study of blood T cell repertoires in COVID-19. Study in general: Sources were T cells, B-cell-depleted T cells, or PBMCs; the material itself was cDNA or gDNA.

The table came from immunoSEQ multiplex PCR; TCRdb's copy has only in-frame clones and leaves some out. Of around 80,000 clones in the sample, about four fifths were seen once. Remarks on this clone: The junction departs from the called germline gene at one end, perhaps through a read error.

This CDR3 contains 14 residues. Germline CDR1 is SGHAT and CDR2 is FQNNGV. The source is a man between 60 and 75 years old with acute or convalescent COVID-19. The chain couples TRBV11-2 to TRBJ2-7; tentatively, D is TRBD2 (6 bases). Input material: peripheral blood. DNA of the CDR3: TGTGCCAGCAACTTAGTGGCGACTAGCTACGAGCAGTACTTC. Its protein is CASNLVATSYEQYF.